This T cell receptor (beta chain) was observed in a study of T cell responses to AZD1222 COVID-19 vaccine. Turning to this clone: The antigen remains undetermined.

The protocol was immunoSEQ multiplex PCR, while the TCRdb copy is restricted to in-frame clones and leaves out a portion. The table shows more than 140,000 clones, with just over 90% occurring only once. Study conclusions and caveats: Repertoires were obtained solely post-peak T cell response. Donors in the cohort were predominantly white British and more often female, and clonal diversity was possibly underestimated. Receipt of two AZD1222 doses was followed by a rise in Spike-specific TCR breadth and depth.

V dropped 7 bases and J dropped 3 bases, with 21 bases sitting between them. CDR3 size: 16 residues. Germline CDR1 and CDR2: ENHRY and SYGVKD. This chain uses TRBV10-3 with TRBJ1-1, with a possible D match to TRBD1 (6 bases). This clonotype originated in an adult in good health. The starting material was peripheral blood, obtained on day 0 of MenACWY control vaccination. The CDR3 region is CAITTLGRRGDTEAFF. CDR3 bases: TGTGCCATCACCACACTAGGACGGAGGGGGGACACTGAAGCTTTCTTT.